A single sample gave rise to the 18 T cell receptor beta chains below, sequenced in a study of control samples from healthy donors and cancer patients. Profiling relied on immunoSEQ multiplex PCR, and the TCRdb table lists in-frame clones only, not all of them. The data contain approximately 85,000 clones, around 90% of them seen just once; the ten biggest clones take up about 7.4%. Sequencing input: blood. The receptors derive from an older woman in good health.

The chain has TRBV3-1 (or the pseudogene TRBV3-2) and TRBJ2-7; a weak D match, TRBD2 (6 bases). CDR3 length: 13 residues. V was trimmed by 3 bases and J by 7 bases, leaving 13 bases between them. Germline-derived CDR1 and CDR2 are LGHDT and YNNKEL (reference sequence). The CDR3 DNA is TGTGCCAGCAGCCATACCCCGGAGGGGGAGCAGTACTTC. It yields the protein CASSHTPEGEQYF.

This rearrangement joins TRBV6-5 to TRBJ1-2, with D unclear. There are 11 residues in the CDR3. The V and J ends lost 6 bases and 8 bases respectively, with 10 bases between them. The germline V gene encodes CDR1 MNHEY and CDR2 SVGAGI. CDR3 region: CASRQTGGYTF. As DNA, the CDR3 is TGTGCCAGCAGACAAACGGGGGGCTACACCTTC.

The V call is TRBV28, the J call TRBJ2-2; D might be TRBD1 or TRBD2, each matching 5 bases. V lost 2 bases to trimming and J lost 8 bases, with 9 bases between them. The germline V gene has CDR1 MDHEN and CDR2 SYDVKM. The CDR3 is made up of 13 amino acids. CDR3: CASSLRGRGELFF. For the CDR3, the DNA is TGTGCCAGCAGTTTAAGGGGACGTGGGGAGCTGTTTTTT. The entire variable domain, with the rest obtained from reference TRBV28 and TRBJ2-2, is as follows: DVKVTQSSRYLVKRTGEKVFLECVQDMDHENMFWYRQDPGLGLRLIYFSYDVKMKEKGDIPEGYSVSREKKERFSLILESASTNQTSMYLCASSLRGRGELFFGEGSRLTVL.

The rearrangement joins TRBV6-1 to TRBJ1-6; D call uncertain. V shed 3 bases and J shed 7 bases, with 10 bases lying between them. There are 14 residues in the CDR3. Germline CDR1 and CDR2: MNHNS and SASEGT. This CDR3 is CASSEGWQNSPLHF. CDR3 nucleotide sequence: TGTGCCAGCAGTGAGGGTTGGCAAAATTCACCCCTCCACTTT.

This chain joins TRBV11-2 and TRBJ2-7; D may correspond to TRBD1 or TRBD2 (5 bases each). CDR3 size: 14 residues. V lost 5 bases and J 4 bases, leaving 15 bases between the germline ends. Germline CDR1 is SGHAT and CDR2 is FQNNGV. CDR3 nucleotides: TGTGCCAGCAGCCCGCAGGGTCGGGGATACGAGCAGTACTTC. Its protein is CASSPQGRGYEQYF.

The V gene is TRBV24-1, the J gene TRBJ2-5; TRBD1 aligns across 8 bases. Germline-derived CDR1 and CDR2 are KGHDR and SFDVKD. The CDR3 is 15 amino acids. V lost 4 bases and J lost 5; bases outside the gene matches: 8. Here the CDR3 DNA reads TGTGCCACCAGTGAGCCCAGGGGGCTGGGGGAGACCCAGTACTTC. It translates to CATSEPRGLGETQYF.

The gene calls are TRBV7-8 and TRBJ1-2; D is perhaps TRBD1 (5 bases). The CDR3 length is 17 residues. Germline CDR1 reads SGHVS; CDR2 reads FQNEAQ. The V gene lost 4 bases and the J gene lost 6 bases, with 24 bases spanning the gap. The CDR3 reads CASSSIPKGRKADGYTF. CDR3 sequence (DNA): TGTGCCAGCAGCTCCATACCGAAGGGACGGAAGGCCGATGGCTACACCTTC.

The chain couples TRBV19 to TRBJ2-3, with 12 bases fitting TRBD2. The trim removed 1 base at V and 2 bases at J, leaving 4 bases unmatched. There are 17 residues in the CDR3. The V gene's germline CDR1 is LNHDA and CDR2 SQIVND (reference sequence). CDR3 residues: CASSIGGTSGLTDTQYF. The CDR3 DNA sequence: TGTGCCAGTAGTATAGGCGGGACTAGCGGGCTCACAGATACGCAGTATTTT. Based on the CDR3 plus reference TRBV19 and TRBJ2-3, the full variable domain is DGGITQSPKYLFRKEGQNVTLSCEQNLNHDAMYWYRQDPGQGLRLIYYSQIVNDFQKGDIAEGYSVSREKKESFPLTVTSAQKNPTAFYLCASSIGGTSGLTDTQYFGPGTRLTVL.

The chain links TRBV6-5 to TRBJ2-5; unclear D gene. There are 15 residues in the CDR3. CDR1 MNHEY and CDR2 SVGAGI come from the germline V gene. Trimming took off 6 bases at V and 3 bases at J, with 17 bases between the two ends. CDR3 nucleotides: TGTGCCAGCAGAAGAAGTAGGGATCCTGAAGAGACCCAGTACTTC. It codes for CASRRSRDPEETQYF.

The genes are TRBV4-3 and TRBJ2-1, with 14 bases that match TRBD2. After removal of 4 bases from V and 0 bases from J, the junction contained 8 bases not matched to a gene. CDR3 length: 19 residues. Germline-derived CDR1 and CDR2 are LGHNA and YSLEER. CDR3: CASSRIGLAGGSSYNEQFF. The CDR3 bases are TGCGCCAGCAGCCGGATCGGACTAGCGGGAGGAAGCTCCTACAATGAGCAGTTCTTC.

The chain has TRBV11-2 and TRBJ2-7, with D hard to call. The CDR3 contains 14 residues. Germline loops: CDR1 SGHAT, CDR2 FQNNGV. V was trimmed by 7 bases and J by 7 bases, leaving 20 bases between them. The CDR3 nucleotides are TGTGCCAGCACCGCTCGGCGGTATTCTTGGGAGCAGTACTTC. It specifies CASTARRYSWEQYF.

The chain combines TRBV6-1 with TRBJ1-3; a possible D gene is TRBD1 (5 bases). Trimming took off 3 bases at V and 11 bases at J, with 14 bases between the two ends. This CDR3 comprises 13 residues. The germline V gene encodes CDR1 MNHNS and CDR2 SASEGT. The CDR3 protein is CASSDGALVSIYF. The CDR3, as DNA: TGTGCCAGCAGTGACGGGGCCTTGGTGTCCATATATTTT.

This CDR3 reads CASQAQGANTEAFF. DNA of the CDR3: TGCGCCAGCCAAGCTCAGGGGGCGAACACTGAAGCTTTCTTT. The rearrangement uses TRBV5-1 and TRBJ1-1; 8 nucleotides agree with TRBD1. Germline V gene data show CDR1 as SGHRS and CDR2 as YFSETQ. The J segment lost 1 base and the V segment lost 7 bases, leaving 6 bases of the junction unmatched. This CDR3 spans 14 amino acids.

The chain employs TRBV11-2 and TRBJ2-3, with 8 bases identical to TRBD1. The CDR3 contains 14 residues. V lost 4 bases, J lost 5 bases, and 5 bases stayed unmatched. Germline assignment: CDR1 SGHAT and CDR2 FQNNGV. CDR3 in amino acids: CASSSQGAGDTQYF. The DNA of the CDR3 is TGTGCCAGCAGCTCCCAGGGGGCGGGAGATACGCAGTATTTT.

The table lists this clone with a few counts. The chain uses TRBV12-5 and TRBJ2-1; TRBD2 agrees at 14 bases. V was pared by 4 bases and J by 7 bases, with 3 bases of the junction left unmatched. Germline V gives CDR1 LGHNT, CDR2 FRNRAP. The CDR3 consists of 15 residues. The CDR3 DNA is TGTGCTAGTGGTTCCGGGACTAGCGGGAGAAATGAGCAGTTCTTC. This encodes CASGSGTSGRNEQFF.

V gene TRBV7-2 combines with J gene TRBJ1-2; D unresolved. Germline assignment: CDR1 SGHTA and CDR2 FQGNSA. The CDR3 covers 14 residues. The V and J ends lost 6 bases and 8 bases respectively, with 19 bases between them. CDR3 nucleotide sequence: TGTGCCAGCAGTTCTCGCAGCGGCTCGGGAGGCTACACCTTC. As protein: CASSSRSGSGGYTF.

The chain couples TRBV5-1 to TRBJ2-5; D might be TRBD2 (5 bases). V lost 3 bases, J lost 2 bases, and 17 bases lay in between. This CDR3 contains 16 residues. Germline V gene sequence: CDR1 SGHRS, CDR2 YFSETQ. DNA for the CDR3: TGCGCCAGCAGCTCCGCCCTCGGGATGGGGCAAGAGACCCAGTACTTC. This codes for CASSSALGMGQETQYF.

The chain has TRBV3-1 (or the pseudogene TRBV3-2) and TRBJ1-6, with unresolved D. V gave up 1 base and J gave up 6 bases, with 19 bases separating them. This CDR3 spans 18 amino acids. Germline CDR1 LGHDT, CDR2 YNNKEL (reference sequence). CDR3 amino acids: CASSQAGPTEPPNSPLHF. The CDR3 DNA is TGTGCCAGCAGCCAAGCTGGACCCACAGAGCCTCCTAATTCACCCCTCCACTTT.